The 32 T cell receptor beta chains listed next were all sequenced from one sample in a study of control samples from healthy donors and cancer patients. Clones were read by immunoSEQ multiplex PCR, and TCRdb kept only the in-frame ones, dropping some. The repertoire consists of over 110,000 clones, with roughly nine tenths occurring once and the leading ten covering approximately 8.6%. The source material was blood. The receptors were gathered from a woman aged 25 to 39 in good health.

Here the CDR3 DNA reads TGTGCCAGCAGCTTTTTAATGGCAGGGAGGGAGACCCAGTACTTC. Its translation is CASSFLMAGRETQYF. V gene TRBV11-2 combines with J gene TRBJ2-5, with D possibly matching TRBD2 (6 bases). V lost 3 bases and J 5 bases, leaving 16 bases between the germline ends. Germline V gene data show CDR1 as SGHAT and CDR2 as FQNNGV. This CDR3 spans 15 amino acids.

This rearrangement joins TRBV10-1 to TRBJ1-1; D unclear. The length of the CDR3 is 14 residues. The V end lost 2 bases, the J end lost 4 bases, and 11 bases lay between the germline ends. Germline assignment: CDR1 WNHNN and CDR2 SYGVQD (reference sequence). CDR3 region: CASSEGFQGTEAFF. The CDR3 coding sequence is TGCGCCAGCAGTGAGGGGTTTCAAGGCACTGAAGCTTTCTTT.

This clone was detected a few times. The chain employs TRBV2 and TRBJ1-5, with TRBD1 as a possible D gene (5 bases). Trimming pared 3 bases from V and 10 bases from J, leaving 16 bases between. Germline CDR1 SNHLY, CDR2 FYNNEI. This CDR3 comprises 14 residues. CDR3 loop: CASSDAGPSYPQHF. CDR3 coding DNA: TGTGCCAGCAGTGATGCAGGGCCAAGTTACCCCCAGCATTTT.

V and J are TRBV19 and TRBJ2-7; the D gene could be TRBD1 or TRBD2 (5 bases each). Germline V gene lookup returns CDR1 LNHDA and CDR2 SQIVND (reference sequence). Trimming removed 4 bases from V and 3 bases from J, with 10 bases in between. The CDR3 runs to 13 residues. CDR3 in DNA: TGTGCCAGTAGTAGGGACGCGTACTACGAGCAGTACTTC. Translation gives CASSRDAYYEQYF.

This sequence joins TRBV7-9 and TRBJ2-2; D is unclear. The V end lost 4 bases, the J end lost 5 bases, and 8 bases lay between the germline ends. Germline CDR1 is SEHNR and CDR2 is FQNEAQ (reference sequence). CDR3 length: 13 residues. CDR3 sequence: CASSWASTGELFF. Written as DNA, the CDR3 is TGTGCCAGCAGCTGGGCTTCGACCGGGGAGCTGTTTTTT.

The gene calls are TRBV4-1 and TRBJ2-3; 10 bases are shared with TRBD1. This CDR3 is built from 16 residues. The V and J ends lost 4 bases and 4 bases, in that order; junction bases with no gene match: 8. CDR1 is MGHRA and CDR2 is YSYEKL in the germline V gene. Here the CDR3 DNA reads TGCGCCAGCAGCCCATCGGACAGGGGGGGACCAGATACGCAGTATTTT. It translates to CASSPSDRGGPDTQYF.

The J gene is TRBJ2-3, the V gene TRBV29-1; 7 bases fit TRBD1. In germline, CDR1 is SQVTM, CDR2 ANQGSEA. Trimming at V came to 5 bases and at J to 0 bases, leaving 5 bases not matched to a gene. This CDR3 has 14 amino acids. The CDR3 region has the DNA TGCAGCGTTTCGACAGGGTATAGCACAGATACGCAGTATTTT. Translation: CSVSTGYSTDTQYF.

The V call is TRBV6-6, the J call TRBJ2-3, with TRBD2 matching over 7 bases. The CDR3 length is 13 residues. CDR1 is MNHNY and CDR2 is SVGAGI in the germline V gene (reference sequence). Trimming removed 7 bases from V and 4 bases from J; junction bases left unmatched: 5. CDR3 loop: CASTRLAADTQYF. CDR3 nucleotide sequence: TGTGCCAGCACTAGACTAGCCGCAGATACGCAGTATTTT.

V usage is TRBV7-8 and J usage is TRBJ2-5, with D maybe TRBD2 (5 bases). The CDR3 spans 11 residues. CDR1 and CDR2 (germline): SGHVS, FQNEAQ. The ends were cut back, 5 bases at V and 5 bases at J, with 6 bases in the middle. CDR3: CASSPGETQYF. The CDR3 DNA sequence: TGTGCCAGCAGCCCGGGGGAGACCCAGTACTTC.

The chain has TRBV3-1 (or the pseudogene TRBV3-2) and TRBJ1-1; D gene unclear. CDR1 is LGHDT, CDR2 YNNKEL, per germline (reference sequence). Trimming cost V 4 bases and J 2 bases, with 11 bases left between them. The CDR3 runs 14 residues. The CDR3 DNA reads as TGTGCCAGCAGCCTAATGAGGGATAACACTGAAGCTTTCTTT. It translates to CASSLMRDNTEAFF.

This clone appeared once. In DNA form, the CDR3 reads TGTGCCATCAGTCTAACTAGTTCTGAGACCCAGTACTTC. This gives the protein CAISLTSSETQYF. The rearrangement uses TRBV10-3 and TRBJ2-5, with TRBD2 as a possible D gene (5 bases). CDR3 length: 13 amino acids. Between the trimmed V and J ends, which lost 5 bases and 5 bases, there was a span of 12 bases. Germline CDR1 and CDR2: ENHRY and SYGVKD.

The rearrangement uses TRBV20-1 and TRBJ2-7; D is possibly TRBD1 (5 bases). V lost 3 bases and J 0 bases, leaving 12 bases between the germline ends. The CDR3 covers 14 residues. The V gene's germline CDR1 is DFQATT and CDR2 SNEGSKA (reference sequence). This chain's CDR3 is CSASEWGGSYEQYF. The CDR3 bases are TGCAGTGCTAGTGAGTGGGGCGGCTCCTACGAGCAGTACTTC.

The CDR3 DNA sequence: TGTGCCAGCTCACGACTAGCGGGAGAGACCGGGGAGCTGTTTTTT. This sequence encodes CASSRLAGETGELFF. The genes are TRBV18 and TRBJ2-2; 12 bases align to TRBD2. Germline CDR1 KGHSH, CDR2 LQKENI. V lost 4 bases, J lost 5 bases, and 2 bases stayed unmatched. The CDR3 runs 15 residues.

V is TRBV29-1 and J is TRBJ2-2; 8 bases are a match to TRBD1. CDR3 length: 13 residues. J was trimmed by 3 bases and V by 7 bases; bases with no gene match: 4. Germline CDR1 and CDR2: SQVTM and ANQGSEA. In DNA, the CDR3 is TGCAGCGCTGGACAGGGCTACACCGGGGAGCTGTTTTTT. It translates to CSAGQGYTGELFF.

The chain couples TRBV9 to TRBJ2-2, with D perhaps matching TRBD1 (6 bases). This CDR3 region has 18 residues. Trimming removed 4 bases at V and 0 bases at J, with 19 bases between. Germline CDR1 SGDLS, CDR2 YYNGEE. CDR3 sequence: CASSPQDRLGANTGELFF. For the CDR3, the DNA is TGTGCCAGCAGCCCCCAGGACAGATTGGGAGCGAACACCGGGGAGCTGTTTTTT.

The chain recombines TRBV2 with TRBJ2-3, with a possible D match to TRBD2 (6 bases). CDR1 and CDR2 from the germline V gene are SNHLY and FYNNEI. Trimming took 6 bases from V and 1 from J, leaving 14 bases between them. CDR3 size: 15 residues. For the CDR3, the DNA is TGTGCCAGCAGCTATCGGGAGAGGGGCACAGATACGCAGTATTTT. Translation: CASSYRERGTDTQYF. Filled out from reference TRBV2 and TRBJ2-3, the complete variable domain reads EPEVTQTPSHQVTQMGQEVILRCVPISNHLYFYWYRQILGQKVEFLVSFYNNEISEKSEIFDDQFSVERPDGSNFTLKIRSTKLEDSAMYFCASSYRERGTDTQYFGPGTRLTVL.

CDR3 bases: TGCAGCGTTGGGAGGGGGGAAGGCACTGAAGCTTTCTTT. It specifies CSVGRGEGTEAFF. The V call is TRBV29-1, the J call TRBJ1-1; maybe TRBD1 (6 bases). The V end lost 4 bases, the J end lost 4 bases, and 13 bases lay between the germline ends. In germline, CDR1 is SQVTM, CDR2 ANQGSEA. The CDR3 is 13 residues long.

The chain couples TRBV5-1 to TRBJ2-1; D not certain. Germline CDR1 reads SGHRS; CDR2 reads YFSETQ. The CDR3 is made up of 14 amino acids. V was shortened by 5 bases and J by 0 bases, with 9 bases between the two germline ends. The CDR3 DNA reads as TGCGCCAGCAGGCAAGCGAACTCCTACAATGAGCAGTTCTTC. It yields the protein CASRQANSYNEQFF.

The CDR3 here is CASSIFQGAIGETQYF. CDR3 DNA: TGTGCCAGTAGTATATTTCAGGGGGCTATCGGAGAGACCCAGTACTTC. The rearrangement joins TRBV19 to TRBJ2-5, with 8 bases lining up with TRBD1. The CDR3 contains 16 residues. Per the germline V gene, CDR1 is LNHDA and CDR2 is SQIVND (reference sequence). With 2 bases clipped from V and 4 bases from J, the junction kept 9 bases outside the gene matches. The variable domain in full, completed from reference TRBV19 and TRBJ2-5, reads DGGITQSPKYLFRKEGQNVTLSCEQNLNHDAMYWYRQDPGQGLRLIYYSQIVNDFQKGDIAEGYSVSREKKESFPLTVTSAQKNPTAFYLCASSIFQGAIGETQYFGPGTRLLVL.

This clone has a handful of counts. The CDR3 region is CASSQSVAISGTGPYEQYF. In DNA form, the CDR3 reads TGCGCCAGCAGTCAATCGGTGGCAATTTCGGGGACAGGGCCCTACGAGCAGTACTTC. The chain couples TRBV23-1 to TRBJ2-7; 9 bases agree with TRBD1. TRBV23-1 counts as an open reading frame of uncertain function. The CDR3 is 19 amino acids. Trimming removed 0 bases from V and 2 bases from J; junction bases left unmatched: 14.

The J gene is TRBJ2-6, the V gene TRBV9; TRBD1 agrees at 7 bases. The trim removed 4 bases at V and 2 bases at J, leaving 9 bases unmatched. Germline V gene lookup returns CDR1 SGDLS and CDR2 YYNGEE. The CDR3 spans 17 residues. DNA for the CDR3: TGTGCCAGCAGCCCACGACAGGGTGCTACTGGGGCCAACGTCCTGACTTTC. Translation gives CASSPRQGATGANVLTF.

The chain carries TRBV14 and TRBJ2-6; D might be TRBD2 (5 bases). Trimming cost V 3 bases and J 4 bases, with 16 bases left between them. CDR1 is SGHDN and CDR2 is FVKESK in the germline V gene. This CDR3 contains 17 residues. The DNA of the CDR3 is TGTGCCAGCAGCCAGGACTCCTCTCCGTGGGGGGCCAACGTCCTGACTTTC. This sequence encodes CASSQDSSPWGANVLTF.

This clone came up a few times. The chain uses TRBV10-1 and TRBJ1-5; D unresolved. The CDR3 runs 13 residues. CDR1 and CDR2 (germline): WNHNN, SYGVQD (reference sequence). Trimming shortened V by 10 bases and J by 1 base, and 11 bases separated the two germline ends. CDR3 sequence reads: CATPRLSNQPQHF. DNA of the CDR3: TGCGCCACCCCCCGACTGAGCAATCAGCCCCAGCATTTT.

The rearrangement joins TRBV19 to TRBJ1-1; no reliable D call. CDR3 length: 14 amino acids. The germline V gene encodes CDR1 LNHDA and CDR2 SQIVND (reference sequence). V shed 1 base and J shed 11 bases, with 17 bases lying between them. CDR3 nucleotide sequence: TGTGCCAGTAGTATAGCCAGGATGCCCCGAGGGGCTTTCTTT. Translating gives CASSIARMPRGAFF.

The chain is built from TRBV9 and TRBJ1-3, with D unclear. This CDR3 has 14 amino acids. Germline V lookup: CDR1 SGDLS, CDR2 YYNGEE. Trimming cost V 0 bases and J 0 bases, with 4 bases left between them. The CDR3 bases are TGTGCCAGCAGCGTAGGATTCTCTGGAAACACCATATATTTT. It codes for CASSVGFSGNTIYF.

V usage is TRBV28 and J usage is TRBJ1-1; weak D call: TRBD1 (5 bases). Trimming pared 8 bases from V and 1 base from J, leaving 5 bases between. Germline V gives CDR1 MDHEN, CDR2 SYDVKM. The CDR3 is 11 residues long. DNA for the CDR3: TGTGCCAGCCAGGGGAACACTGAAGCTTTCTTT. Its protein is CASQGNTEAFF.

The chain recombines TRBV27 with TRBJ2-1; 10 bases agree with TRBD2. CDR1 MNHEY and CDR2 SMNVEV come from the germline V gene (reference sequence). This CDR3 has 18 residues. V shed 5 bases and J 0 bases; nucleotides not matched to a gene: 10. In DNA form, the CDR3 reads TGTGCCAGCAGTCACGGACTAGCGGATATATCCTCCTACAATGAGCAGTTCTTC. Its protein product is CASSHGLADISSYNEQFF.

The chain is built from TRBV5-5 and TRBJ2-7; D might be TRBD1 or TRBD2, each matching 7 bases. Germline CDR1 and CDR2: SGHKS and YYEKEE (reference sequence). The V end was cut by 3 bases, the J end by 1 base, with 11 bases between. CDR3 length: 14 amino acids. CDR3 sequence: CASSSGGASYEQYF. CDR3 DNA sequence: TGTGCCAGCAGCTCAGGGGGGGCTTCCTACGAGCAGTACTTC.

In DNA, the CDR3 is TGTGCCAGCAGCCCCGCGGATAATTCACCCCTCCACTTT. This gives the protein CASSPADNSPLHF. V usage is TRBV3-1 (or the pseudogene TRBV3-2) and J usage is TRBJ1-6; D gene unclear. The germline V gene has CDR1 LGHDT and CDR2 YNNKEL (reference sequence). Deletions cut 4 bases from V and 5 bases from J, with 6 bases between. This CDR3 is built from 13 residues.

Note on this clone: This sample includes further DNA sequences coding for the same CDR3. The genes are TRBV30 and TRBJ2-1, with 9 bases identical to TRBD2. The germline V gene has CDR1 GTSNPN and CDR2 SVGIG (reference sequence). Trimming took 0 bases from V and 4 from J; bases not matched to a gene: 4. The CDR3 has 15 residues. The CDR3 bases are TGTGCCTGGAGTGTAGGAGCGGGAGGTTACAATGAGCAGTTCTTC. This gives the protein CAWSVGAGGYNEQFF.

This clone was seen more than once but under ten times. The V gene is TRBV29-1, the J gene TRBJ2-1; D gene ambiguous. V was clipped by 0 bases and J by 5 bases, with 8 bases between them. Germline V gene data show CDR1 as SQVTM and CDR2 as ANQGSEA. The CDR3 is made up of 13 amino acids. CDR3 region: CSVEERRDNEQFF. The CDR3 coding sequence is TGCAGCGTTGAAGAACGCCGAGACAATGAGCAGTTCTTC.

The chain recombines TRBV18 with TRBJ2-7; 8 positions agree with TRBD1. The CDR3 covers 16 residues. CDR1 is KGHSH and CDR2 is LQKENI in the germline V gene. Losses at the gene ends were 4 bases for V and 7 bases for J; bases not matched to a gene: 15. The CDR3 sequence: CASSRDRGKEGWEQYF. The DNA for the CDR3 is TGTGCCAGCTCACGAGACAGGGGCAAGGAGGGATGGGAGCAGTACTTC.